This TCR beta chain is drawn from a study of blood T cell repertoires in COVID-19 (dated by TCRdb to about 2020). Regarding the study in general: The collaborator samples originated in the United States, Italy and Spain and spanned the acute and convalescent phases of COVID-19. The samples were drawn from the first 160 participants of the ongoing ImmuneRACE study and from 950 to 1,500 subjects provided by 6 global collaborators. The sample metadata nearly always contained a de-identified subject ID, COVID-19 status, age in years and sex. The material from the prospective study consisted of cDNA or gDNA derived from T cells, B-cell-depleted T cells, or PBMCs. The dataset comprised deeply sampled blood TCRbeta repertoires from subjects exposed to, actively infected with, or recovered from COVID-19. A freely available public database, intended as a resource for researchers studying the immune response to SARS-CoV-2, is where the repertoires were released. Where available, HLA class I and class II types were obtained from metadata supplied by the sample provider rather than from assay-based typing.

A second Seattle source provided samples from volunteer blood donors who had recovered from COVID-19. Each collaborating institution followed its own protocols to collect whole blood in K2EDTA tubes. Collaborator samples were shipped for TCRbeta analysis as frozen whole blood, isolated PBMCs, or DNA extracted from either sample type. What the authors observed across the whole study: The quantity of clinical and demographic metadata differed by source and by participant and was supplied without curation.

Deletion took 4 bases off V and 10 bases off J, with a span of 11 bases between the germline ends. From the germline V gene, CDR1 is WSHSY and CDR2 is SAAADI. From its cysteine to its phenylalanine, the CDR3 spans 13 amino acids. Left in the record is the CDR3 DNA by itself, 39 bases read in frame from the first base. Worth noting for this clone: The antigen it binds to is not known. Base quality data are lacking; no much larger clone is found one base away.

TCRbeta CDR3 regions were amplified from genomic DNA using the immunoSEQ Assay, a bias-controlled multiplex PCR. The published analysis was carried out like this. Nucleated cell counts per sample were estimated from amplification of reference gene primers within the assay. To quantify the absolute abundance of each unique TCRbeta CDR3 rearrangement, sequence reads were collapsed and filtered. Productive Simpson clonality was computed per sample as the square root of Simpson's diversity index over productive rearrangements. TCRdb took over this immuneACCESS table, retaining in-frame rearrangements with V and J assigned. Such tables are incomplete; in checked studies, under half of the missing clones stem from an unresolved V gene, and the remainder is unexplained. The DNA was the basis for D and trimming; V, J and clone size are from that table. The sample profile shows about 260,000 clones; around 87% of them were found once. Clones ranked in the top ten supply around 1.5% of the sample.

Material for sequencing was peripheral blood. This receptor chain uses TRBV10-2 and TRBJ1-6, with TRBD1 as a weak D call on 5 bases. This TCR came from a woman aged 40 to 49 who had recovered from COVID-19. In nucleotide form, the sequence is TGCGCCAGCAGTGGCCAGGGAGGGTCACCCCTCCACTTT. This gives the protein CASSGQGGSPLHF.